These T cell receptor beta chains were read from a single sample in a study of CD4+ T cells in melanoma. Profiling relied on immunoSEQ multiplex PCR, and the TCRdb table lists in-frame clones only, not all of them. The table records about 4,900 clones, approximately 60% of them present only once. Sequencing was carried out using cells from a culture (not recorded whether cultured in vitro). These receptors were obtained from a human donor with melanoma. The CDR3 runs from the conserved cysteine through the conserved F or W. A D gene is named only where the DNA matches it firmly. Clone size, where shown, is once, few, many, or a class for clones that have expanded.

V: TRBV30
D: NA
size: few
J: TRBJ2-7
CDR3: CAWTGTDAYEQYF
DNA: TGTGCCTGGACCGGGACGGATGCCTACGAGCAGTACTTC

V: TRBV27
D: TRBD2
size: NA
J: TRBJ2-7
CDR3: CASSLRGDGYEQYF
DNA: TGTGCCAGCAGTTTACGGGGGGACGGCTACGAGCAGTACTTC

V: TRBV28
D: TRBD1
size: NA
J: TRBJ2-6
CDR3: CASSLMTGAFSGANVLTF
DNA: TGTGCCAGCAGTTTGATGACAGGGGCGTTCTCTGGGGCCAACGTCCTGACTTTC

V: TRBV4-2
D: NA
size: few
J: TRBJ1-1
CDR3: CASSQRLQRNTEAFF
DNA: TGTGCCAGCAGCCAGAGACTACAGAGGAACACTGAAGCTTTCTTT

V: TRBV11-2
D: NA
size: NA
J: TRBJ1-1
CDR3: CASSLEPFGDTEAFF
DNA: TGTGCCAGCAGCTTAGAGCCCTTTGGGGACACTGAAGCTTTCTTT

V: TRBV9
D: NA
size: medium-sized
J: TRBJ1-4
CDR3: CASSSDVGREEKLFF
DNA: TGTGCCAGCAGCTCGGACGTTGGGAGAGAGGAAAAACTGTTTTTT

V: TRBV10-3
D: NA
size: NA
J: TRBJ2-1
CDR3: CAISELGSEEQFF
DNA: TGTGCCATCAGTGAGCTAGGGAGCGAAGAGCAGTTCTTC

V: TRBV5-5
D: TRBD1
size: NA
J: TRBJ1-4
CDR3: CASMGVDRGTEKLFF
DNA: TGTGCCTCAATGGGGGTTGACAGGGGGACTGAAAAACTGTTTTTT

V: TRBV6-6
D: NA
size: NA
J: TRBJ1-5
CDR3: CASSLSPVSQPQHF
DNA: TGTGCCAGCAGTTTATCCCCCGTCAGTCAGCCCCAGCATTTT

V: TRBV19
D: NA
size: NA
J: TRBJ2-7
CDR3: CASSRDSYEQYF
DNA: TGTGCCAGTAGCCGGGACTCCTACGAGCAGTACTTC

V: TRBV3-1/TRBV3-2
D: NA
size: NA
J: TRBJ1-6
CDR3: CASSPLSSPNSPLHF
DNA: TGTGCCAGCAGCCCGCTGAGTAGTCCTAATTCACCCCTCCACTTT

V: TRBV7-6
D: NA
size: NA
J: TRBJ2-7
CDR3: CASSLDKVGGGFSGYEQYF
DNA: TGTGCCAGCAGCTTAGACAAAGTGGGGGGAGGTTTCTCGGGCTACGAGCAGTACTTC

V: TRBV5-1
D: TRBD2
size: NA
J: TRBJ2-1
CDR3: CASSLAGGGESYNEQFF
DNA: TGCGCCAGCAGCTTGGCCGGGGGGGGTGAGTCCTACAATGAGCAGTTCTTC

V: TRBV30
D: TRBD1
size: NA
J: TRBJ2-2
CDR3: CAWDHRGQSTGELFF
DNA: TGTGCCTGGGACCACAGGGGGCAGAGCACCGGGGAGCTGTTTTTT

V: TRBV28
D: TRBD2
size: NA
J: TRBJ2-3
CDR3: CASSPTLAGVTDTQYF
DNA: TGTGCCAGCAGTCCAACACTAGCGGGGGTCACAGATACGCAGTATTTT

V: TRBV6-5
D: NA
size: NA
J: TRBJ1-1
CDR3: CASSYSKAGDKAFF
DNA: TGTGCCAGCAGTTACTCGAAAGCGGGGGACAAAGCTTTCTTT

V: TRBV6-1
D: NA
size: NA
J: TRBJ1-1
CDR3: CASSEEGWGLTEAFF
DNA: TGTGCCAGCAGTGAAGAAGGTTGGGGGTTGACTGAAGCTTTCTTT

V: TRBV18
D: TRBD1
size: NA
J: TRBJ1-1
CDR3: CASTTGVNTEAFF
DNA: TGTGCCAGCACGACAGGGGTGAACACTGAAGCTTTCTTT

V: TRBV7-9
D: NA
size: few
J: TRBJ1-2
CDR3: CASSPRAPNYGYTF
DNA: TGTGCCAGCAGTCCCCGGGCACCAAACTATGGCTACACCTTC

V: TRBV3-1/TRBV3-2
D: TRBD2
size: NA
J: TRBJ2-5
CDR3: CASSQSSGGWETQYF
DNA: TGTGCCAGCAGCCAATCTAGCGGGGGGTGGGAGACCCAGTACTTC

V: TRBV7-2
D: TRBD2
size: few
J: TRBJ2-1
CDR3: CASSPRGGRYNEQFF
DNA: TGTGCCAGCAGCCCGCGGGGGGGCCGCTACAATGAGCAGTTCTTC

V: TRBV27
D: TRBD1
size: few
J: TRBJ1-4
CDR3: CASSLRQGLGNEKLFF
DNA: TGTGCCAGCAGCCTTCGACAGGGCCTAGGAAATGAAAAACTGTTTTTT

V: TRBV4-2
D: TRBD1
size: NA
J: TRBJ1-4
CDR3: CASSPGTGRDEKLFF
DNA: TGTGCCAGCAGCCCCGGGACAGGCAGAGATGAAAAACTGTTTTTT

V: TRBV25-1
D: NA
size: few
J: TRBJ2-7
CDR3: CASSEDRRGQYEQYF
DNA: TGTGCCAGCAGTGAAGATAGAAGGGGACAATACGAGCAGTACTTC

V: TRBV27
D: NA
size: NA
J: TRBJ2-3
CDR3: CASSPSPGTRDTQYF
DNA: TGTGCCAGCAGTCCCTCCCCCGGGACGCGGGATACGCAGTATTTT

V: TRBV18
D: TRBD1
size: NA
J: TRBJ1-1
CDR3: CASSPESGGRTEAFF
DNA: TGTGCCAGCTCACCAGAATCAGGGGGCAGGACTGAAGCTTTCTTT

V: TRBV19
D: TRBD2
size: few
J: TRBJ2-2
CDR3: CASELLAHTGELFF
DNA: TGTGCCAGCGAACTACTAGCGCACACCGGGGAGCTGTTTTTT

V: TRBV25-1
D: NA
size: NA
J: TRBJ1-1
CDR3: CASSEMGSTEAFF
DNA: TGTGCCAGCAGTGAAATGGGGAGCACTGAAGCTTTCTTT

V: TRBV27
D: NA
size: few
J: TRBJ1-1
CDR3: CASGRGGTEAFF
DNA: TGTGCCAGCGGACGAGGGGGCACTGAAGCTTTCTTT

V: TRBV7-3
D: TRBD2
size: medium-sized
J: TRBJ2-1
CDR3: CASSANPRGGLNEQFF
DNA: TGTGCCAGCAGCGCAAACCCCCGGGGGGGCCTGAATGAGCAGTTCTTC

V: TRBV5-6
D: NA
size: medium-sized
J: TRBJ1-5
CDR3: CASSNSKGSSNQPQHF
DNA: TGTGCCAGCAGCAATTCGAAGGGGTCCAGCAATCAGCCCCAGCATTTT

V: TRBV19
D: NA
size: few
J: TRBJ1-2
CDR3: CASSIMGASYGYTF
DNA: TGTGCCAGTAGTATCATGGGGGCTTCCTATGGCTACACCTTC

V: TRBV7-3
D: NA
size: few
J: TRBJ2-2
CDR3: CASSLETGELFF
DNA: TGTGCCAGCAGCTTAGAAACCGGGGAGCTGTTTTTT

V: TRBV10-3
D: NA
size: NA
J: TRBJ2-6
CDR3: CASMGGVFSGANVLTF
DNA: TGTGCCTCCATGGGGGGAGTATTCTCTGGGGCCAACGTCCTGACTTTC

V: TRBV29-1
D: NA
size: NA
J: TRBJ1-1
CDR3: CSALMEATEAFF
DNA: TGCAGCGCCTTGATGGAAGCCACTGAAGCTTTCTTT

V: TRBV11-2
D: NA
size: NA
J: TRBJ2-1
CDR3: CASSLVLTSSYNEQFF
DNA: TGTGCCAGCAGCTTAGTTCTTACGAGCTCCTACAATGAGCAGTTCTTC

V: TRBV12-2
D: NA
size: NA
J: TRBJ1-2
CDR3: CASRSSLFGYTF
DNA: TGTGCAAGTCGCTCCTCGTTATTTGGCTACACCTTC

V: TRBV6-5
D: TRBD1
size: NA
J: TRBJ2-1
CDR3: CASSPDRDKQFF
DNA: TGTGCCAGCAGCCCAGACAGGGACAAGCAGTTCTTC

V: TRBV6-2/TRBV6-3
D: NA
size: NA
J: TRBJ1-2
CDR3: CASSDGGRLYGYTF
DNA: TGTGCCAGCAGTGACGGGGGGCGGCTCTATGGCTACACCTTC

V: TRBV13
D: TRBD2
size: NA
J: TRBJ2-7
CDR3: CASSLWGGAYEQYF
DNA: TGTGCCAGCAGCTTATGGGGGGGGGCCTACGAGCAGTACTTC

V: TRBV5-1
D: NA
size: medium-sized
J: TRBJ2-7
CDR3: CASSSDRASSYEQYF
DNA: TGCGCCAGCAGCTCTGACAGAGCTAGCTCCTACGAGCAGTACTTC

V: TRBV3-1/TRBV3-2
D: NA
size: NA
J: TRBJ1-1
CDR3: CASRAGTEAFF
DNA: TGTGCCAGTCGGGCAGGGACTGAAGCTTTCTTT

V: TRBV30
D: NA
size: NA
J: TRBJ2-5
CDR3: CAWSSQETQYF
DNA: TGTGCCTGGAGCAGTCAAGAGACCCAGTACTTC

V: TRBV24-1
D: TRBD2
size: once
J: TRBJ2-3
CDR3: CATSDKELAGVSDTQYF
DNA: TGTGCCACCAGTGATAAAGAACTAGCGGGGGTCTCAGATACGCAGTATTTT

V: TRBV9
D: NA
size: medium-sized
J: TRBJ2-5
CDR3: CASSVTNRQETQYF
DNA: TGTGCCAGCAGCGTTACCAACCGACAAGAGACCCAGTACTTC

V: TRBV25-1
D: TRBD1
size: NA
J: TRBJ1-4
CDR3: CASSKQGRGEKLFF
DNA: TGTGCCAGCAGTAAACAGGGGCGAGGTGAAAAACTGTTTTTT

V: TRBV5-8
D: NA
size: NA
J: TRBJ2-1
CDR3: CASSLPGNEQFF
DNA: TGTGCCAGCAGCCTGCCTGGCAATGAGCAGTTCTTC

V: TRBV19
D: NA
size: NA
J: TRBJ2-1
CDR3: CASSSDWTPLNNEQFF
DNA: TGTGCCAGTAGTAGCGACTGGACTCCACTAAACAATGAGCAGTTCTTC

V: TRBV6-6
D: NA
size: NA
J: TRBJ2-3
CDR3: CASSYSGPAGDTQYF
DNA: TGTGCCAGCAGTTACTCGGGCCCGGCAGGAGATACGCAGTATTTT

V: TRBV9
D: TRBD2
size: large
J: TRBJ2-5
CDR3: CASSVGSAGVTATQYF
DNA: TGTGCCAGCAGCGTCGGCTCTGCGGGGGTCACGGCGACCCAGTACTTC

V: TRBV27
D: NA
size: NA
J: TRBJ1-4
CDR3: CASSLSLAGKSEKLFF
DNA: TGTGCCAGCAGTTTATCCTTGGCAGGGAAAAGTGAAAAACTGTTTTTT

V: TRBV5-6
D: TRBD1
size: few
J: TRBJ1-6
CDR3: CASSLTDRPNSPLHF
DNA: TGTGCCAGCAGCCTAACGGACAGGCCAAATTCACCCCTCCACTTT

V: TRBV7-3
D: TRBD2
size: NA
J: TRBJ2-1
CDR3: CASSLTVGTSGGGSYNEQFF
DNA: TGTGCCAGCAGCTTAACAGTCGGTACTAGCGGGGGGGGTTCCTACAATGAGCAGTTCTTC

V: TRBV19
D: NA
size: once
J: TRBJ2-3
CDR3: CAGSASPTDTQYF
DNA: TGTGCCGGCAGCGCGAGTCCCACAGATACGCAGTATTTT

V: TRBV9
D: NA
size: few
J: TRBJ1-6
CDR3: CASSVASFNNSPLHF
DNA: TGTGCCAGCAGCGTAGCCAGTTTCAATAATTCACCCCTCCACTTT

V: TRBV27
D: TRBD2
size: medium-sized
J: TRBJ2-1
CDR3: CASSWAGGRGEQFF
DNA: TGTGCCAGCAGTTGGGCGGGGGGGCGGGGTGAGCAGTTCTTC

V: TRBV9
D: TRBD2
size: NA
J: TRBJ2-2
CDR3: CASSVPTSGGADTGELFF
DNA: TGTGCCAGCAGCGTGCCGACTAGCGGGGGGGCCGACACCGGGGAGCTGTTTTTT

V: TRBV29-1
D: NA
size: few
J: TRBJ1-2
CDR3: CSVEVPGGGYGYTF
DNA: TGCAGCGTTGAGGTTCCTGGAGGAGGCTATGGCTACACCTTC